This T cell receptor (beta chain) was documented in a study of blood T cells in healthy people across ages. Findings and caveats of the study: Diversity of TCR beta per million T cells declined in a roughly linear way with age. Investigators treated diversity estimates from one million T cells as underestimates.

Next came a second PCR, run for about 6 to 12 cycles, which used a sample-barcoded 5' primer along with a J-beta primer mix. TCRdb redid the calling of the 5' RACE reads with MiXCR, one entry per CDR3 protein. The sample includes fewer than 1,200,000 distinct CDR3 sequences, approximately 25% of them seen just once. Per-sample PBMC isolation yielded at least 7 million cells. Every sample gave at least 5.5 micrograms of total RNA when it was extracted. Germline CDR1 reads MNHNY; CDR2 reads SVGAGI (reference sequence). V shed 3 bases and J shed 4 bases, with 9 bases lying between them. The CDR3 contains 13 residues. As regards this clonotype: Its antigen is unidentified. This CDR3 is missing its conserved last phenylalanine or tryptophan, likely due to a read error.

The sample also formed part of further work on T cells of mothers and their children.

The sample comprised blood. The clonotype was recovered from a girl aged 2 to 9 in good health. This chain links TRBV6-6 with TRBJ1-2, with D unclear. The CDR3 spells CASSYGESYGYTL. The CDR3 nucleotides read TGTGCCAGCAGTTATGGGGAAAGCTATGGCTACACCCTC.